This TCR beta chain was recovered during a study of human T cells and chemical hapten exposure. Study-level information: The patch tests put 0.01% DPC on the skin of the upper back and were read 6 days later.

Indicated time point: patch test 3, about 24 weeks after DPC sensitization. Treatment: therapeutic diphenylcyclopropenone sensitization with weekly scalp DPC. Staff drew blood before applying each patch test. TCRdb re-analysed the RACE reads in MiXCR, keeping a single row per CDR3 protein. The table lists tens of thousands of distinct CDR3 sequences, 10% to 15% of them singletons. This clonotype has only a few counts. The limits of the CDR3 on the DNA are not certain, so only TCRdb's listed CDR3 is given. The CDR3 length equals 15 residues, ends included. The V gene's germline CDR1 is LNHDA and CDR2 SQIVND (reference sequence).

The V gene is TRBV19, the J gene TRBJ1-5; the DNA was not used to check the table's D call, TRBD1. The material sequenced was whole blood, taken in connection with sensitization to the hapten diphenylcyclopropenone (DPC). The clonotype originates from a woman aged 50 to 60 with alopecia areata. Some clones in this sample may be carry-over from other donors' samples. The CDR3 region is CASTSDRAWNQPQHF.